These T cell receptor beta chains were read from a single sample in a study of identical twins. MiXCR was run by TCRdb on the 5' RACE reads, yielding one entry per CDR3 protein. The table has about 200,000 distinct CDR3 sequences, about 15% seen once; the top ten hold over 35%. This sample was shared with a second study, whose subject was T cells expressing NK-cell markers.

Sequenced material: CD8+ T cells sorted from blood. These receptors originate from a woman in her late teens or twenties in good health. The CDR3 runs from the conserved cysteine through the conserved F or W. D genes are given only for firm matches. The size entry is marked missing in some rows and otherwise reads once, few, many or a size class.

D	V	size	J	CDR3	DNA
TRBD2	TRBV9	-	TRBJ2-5	CASSARGGDDQYF	TGTGCCAGCAGCGCGAGGGGAGGGGATGACCAGTACTTC
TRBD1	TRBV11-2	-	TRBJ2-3	CASSSGQGRRDTQYF	TGTGCCAGCAGCTCCGGACAGGGGAGGAGAGATACGCAGTATTTT
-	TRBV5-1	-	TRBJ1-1	CASAWGANTEAFF	TGCGCCAGCGCATGGGGGGCGAACACTGAAGCTTTCTTT
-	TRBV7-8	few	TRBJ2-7	CASSFSVYREQYF	TGTGCCAGCAGCTTTAGCGTATATCGCGAGCAGTACTTC
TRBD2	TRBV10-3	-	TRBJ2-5	CAIRGTSGQETQYF	TGTGCCATCAGGGGGACTAGCGGACAAGAGACCCAGTACTTC
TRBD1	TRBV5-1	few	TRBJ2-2	CASSWDSKNTGELFF	TGCGCCAGCAGCTGGGACAGTAAGAACACCGGGGAGCTGTTTTTT
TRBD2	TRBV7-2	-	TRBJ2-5	CASSLGTSNWETQYF	TGTGCCAGCAGCTTGGGGACTAGCAATTGGGAGACCCAGTACTTC
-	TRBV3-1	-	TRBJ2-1	CASSQEGRWDEQFF	TGTGCCAGCAGCCAAGAGGGTAGGTGGGATGAGCAGTTCTTC
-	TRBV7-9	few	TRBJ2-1	CASSWPINEQFF	TGTGCCAGCAGCTGGCCAATCAATGAGCAGTTCTTC
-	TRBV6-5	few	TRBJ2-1	CASSYSRDSMYNEQFF	TGTGCCAGCAGTTACTCTCGGGACTCCATGTACAATGAGCAGTTCTTC
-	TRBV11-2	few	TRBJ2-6	CASSLDQWGDSLSGANVLTF	TGTGCCAGCAGCTTAGATCAATGGGGGGACAGCCTATCTGGGGCCAACGTCCTGACTTTC
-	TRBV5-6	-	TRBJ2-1	CASRSLAELSCNEQFF	TGTGCCAGCCGGTCGTTAGCGGAACTCTCCTGCAATGAGCAGTTCTTC
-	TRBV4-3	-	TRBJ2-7	CASSQVAGPTYEQYF	TGCGCCAGCAGCCAAGTAGCAGGACCGACCTACGAGCAGTACTTC
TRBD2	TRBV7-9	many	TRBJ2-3	CASSETSGRTPYTQYF	TGTGCCAGCAGCGAAACTAGCGGGCGCACCCCATATACGCAGTATTTT
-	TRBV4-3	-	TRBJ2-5	CASSQENGGAGETQYF	TGCGCCAGCAGCCAAGAAAATGGTGGGGCTGGTGAGACCCAGTACTTC
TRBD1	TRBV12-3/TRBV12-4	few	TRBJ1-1	CASSSSGGITEAFF	TGTGCCAGCAGTTCATCAGGGGGTATCACTGAAGCTTTCTTT
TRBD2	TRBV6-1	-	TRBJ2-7	CASSQSGRGRGEQYF	TGTGCCAGCAGTCAGAGCGGGAGAGGGCGCGGAGAGCAGTACTTC
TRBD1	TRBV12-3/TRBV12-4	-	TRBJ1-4	CASSLGTGELNEKLFF	TGTGCCAGCAGCCTCGGGACAGGGGAACTTAATGAAAAACTGTTTTTT
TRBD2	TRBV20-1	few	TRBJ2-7	CSARAGRGAYEQYF	TGCAGTGCTAGGGCGGGGAGGGGAGCCTACGAGCAGTACTTC
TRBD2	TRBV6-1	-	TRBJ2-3	CASSPPGAGGTDTQYF	TGTGCCAGCAGTCCTCCGGGTGCGGGGGGCACAGATACGCAGTATTTT
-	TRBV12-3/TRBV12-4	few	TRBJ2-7	CASTTGLPEDEQYF	TGTGCCAGCACCACCGGACTCCCGGAGGACGAGCAGTACTTC
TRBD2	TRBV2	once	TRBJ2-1	CASGVVGLAGYNEQFF	TGTGCCAGCGGGGTGGTTGGGCTAGCGGGCTACAATGAGCAGTTCTTC
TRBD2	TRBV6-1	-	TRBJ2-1	CASSWTVGLAAYNEQFF	TGTGCCAGCAGCTGGACGGTCGGACTAGCGGCCTACAATGAGCAGTTCTTC
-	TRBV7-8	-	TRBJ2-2	CASSLEGWWLYTGELFF	TGTGCCAGCAGCTTAGAGGGTTGGTGGTTGTACACCGGGGAGCTGTTTTTT
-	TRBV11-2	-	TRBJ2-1	CASSPGRGPYNEQFF	TGTGCCAGCAGCCCCGGCAGGGGCCCCTACAATGAGCAGTTCTTC
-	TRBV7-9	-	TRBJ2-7	CASGPPFGPGEQYF	TGTGCCAGCGGCCCTCCCTTTGGGCCTGGCGAGCAGTACTTC
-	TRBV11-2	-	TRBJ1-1	CASSSWVGVMNTEAFF	TGTGCCAGCAGCTCTTGGGTTGGGGTTATGAACACTGAAGCTTTCTTT
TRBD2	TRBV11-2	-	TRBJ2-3	CASRPSGGAIDTQYF	TGTGCCAGCAGGCCTAGCGGGGGGGCGATAGATACGCAGTATTTT
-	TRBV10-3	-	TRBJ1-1	CAISESVNTEAFF	TGTGCCATCAGTGAGTCGGTGAACACTGAAGCTTTCTTT
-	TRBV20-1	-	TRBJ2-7	CSARDTRQISSYEQYF	TGCAGTGCTAGAGATACGAGGCAAATTTCGTCCTACGAGCAGTACTTC
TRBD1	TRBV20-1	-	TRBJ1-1	CSARDWDRVTEAFF	TGCAGTGCTAGAGATTGGGACAGGGTCACTGAAGCTTTCTTT
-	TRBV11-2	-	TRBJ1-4	CASAGAPTLNEKLFF	TGTGCCAGCGCGGGAGCCCCTACCCTTAATGAAAAACTGTTTTTT
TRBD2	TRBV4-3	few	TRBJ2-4	CASSQEAGREGAKNIQYF	TGCGCCAGCAGCCAAGAGGCGGGACGGGAGGGTGCCAAAAACATTCAGTACTTC
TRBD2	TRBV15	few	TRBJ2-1	CATSGLAGRAYNEQFF	TGTGCCACATCGGGACTAGCGGGTAGGGCCTACAATGAGCAGTTCTTC
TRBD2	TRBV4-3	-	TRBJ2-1	CASSQTSAEQFF	TGCGCCAGCAGCCAAACTAGCGCGGAGCAGTTCTTC
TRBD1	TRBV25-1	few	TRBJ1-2	CASSEPAGGSGYTF	TGTGCCAGCAGTGAACCGGCAGGGGGCTCTGGCTACACCTTC
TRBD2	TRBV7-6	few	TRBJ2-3	CASSLLAGGLVGTDTQYF	TGTGCCAGCAGCCTTCTAGCGGGGGGGTTGGTTGGAACAGATACGCAGTATTTT
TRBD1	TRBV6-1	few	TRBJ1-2	CASNRQGGNYGYTF	TGTGCCAGCAACAGACAGGGTGGGAACTATGGCTACACCTTC
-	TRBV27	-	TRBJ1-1	CASSPGRGNTEAFF	TGTGCCAGCAGTCCGGGACGGGGGAACACTGAAGCTTTCTTT
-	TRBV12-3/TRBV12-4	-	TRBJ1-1	CASSLYGGLNTEAFF	TGTGCCAGCAGTTTATACGGGGGGCTGAACACTGAAGCTTTCTTT
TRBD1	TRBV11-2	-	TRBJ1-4	CASSAYRGGEKLFF	TGTGCCAGCAGCGCCTACAGGGGGGGAGAAAAACTGTTTTTT
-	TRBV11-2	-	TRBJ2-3	CASSPGARAQYF	TGTGCCAGCAGCCCGGGGGCTCGAGCGCAGTATTTT
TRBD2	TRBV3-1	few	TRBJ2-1	CASSAGTSASSPSYNEQFF	TGTGCCAGCAGCGCCGGGACTAGCGCATCCTCCCCCTCCTACAATGAGCAGTTCTTC
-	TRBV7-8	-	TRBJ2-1	CASSLSRRGNEQFF	TGTGCCAGCAGCTTGTCCCGGCGGGGCAATGAGCAGTTCTTC
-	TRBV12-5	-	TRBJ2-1	CASGWGFGGSYNEQFF	TGTGCTAGTGGTTGGGGGTTTGGGGGGAGCTACAATGAGCAGTTCTTC
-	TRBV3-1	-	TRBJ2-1	CASSQDGRFFYNEQFF	TGTGCCAGCAGCCAAGATGGTCGCTTTTTTTACAATGAGCAGTTCTTC
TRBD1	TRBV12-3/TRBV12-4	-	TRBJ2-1	CASSFGQDNEQFF	TGTGCCAGCAGTTTCGGACAGGACAATGAGCAGTTCTTC
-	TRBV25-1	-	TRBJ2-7	CASSEFLAGAYEQYF	TGTGCCAGCAGTGAGTTTCTAGCTGGGGCCTACGAGCAGTACTTC
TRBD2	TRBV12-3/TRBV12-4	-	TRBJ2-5	CASSRTSVGETQYF	TGTGCCAGCAGCCGCACTAGCGTGGGAGAGACCCAGTACTTC
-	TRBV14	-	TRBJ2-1	CASSQMANEQFF	TGTGCCAGCAGCCAAATGGCGAATGAGCAGTTCTTC
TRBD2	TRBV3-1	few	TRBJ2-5	CASREAGVYQETQYF	TGTGCCAGCAGGGAGGCGGGGGTGTACCAAGAGACCCAGTACTTC
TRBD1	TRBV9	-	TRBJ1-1	CASSVGGQTEAFF	TGTGCCAGCAGCGTAGGGGGACAGACTGAAGCTTTCTTT
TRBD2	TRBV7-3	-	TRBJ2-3	CASSSSGGVDTQYF	TGTGCCAGCAGCTCTAGCGGGGGGGTAGATACGCAGTATTTT
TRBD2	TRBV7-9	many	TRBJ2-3	CASSPSGATRIDTQYF	TGTGCCAGCAGCCCTAGCGGGGCGACTAGAATAGATACGCAGTATTTT
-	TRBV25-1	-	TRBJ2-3	CASSTEGLIGDTQYF	TGTGCCAGCTCCACGGAGGGGCTTATCGGGGATACGCAGTATTTT
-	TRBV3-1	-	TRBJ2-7	CASSSTAGISYEQYF	TGTGCCAGCAGCTCGACCGCAGGGATCTCCTACGAGCAGTACTTC
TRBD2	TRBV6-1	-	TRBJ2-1	CASSEAIGGYNEQFF	TGTGCCAGCAGTGAAGCTATCGGGGGGTACAATGAGCAGTTCTTC
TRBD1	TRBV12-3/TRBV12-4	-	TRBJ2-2	CASRIPPGQGIGELFF	TGTGCCAGCAGGATTCCCCCGGGACAGGGAATCGGGGAGCTGTTTTTT
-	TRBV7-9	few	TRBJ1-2	CASSLAPGDNYGYTF	TGTGCCAGCAGCTTAGCGCCAGGGGATAACTATGGCTACACCTTC
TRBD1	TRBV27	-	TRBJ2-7	CASSPIGTANTYEQYF	TGTGCCAGCAGTCCAATCGGGACAGCGAACACCTACGAGCAGTACTTC